The clone carrying this T cell receptor (beta chain) was seen only a few times. The source of the sample is a study of blood T cell repertoires in COVID-19. Looking at the study overall: Acute and convalescent COVID-19 samples came from the United States, Italy and Spain. Sources were T cells, B-cell-depleted T cells, or PBMCs; the material itself was cDNA or gDNA.

In the authors' workflow: From reference gene primer amplification, estimates of nucleated cell counts were derived. TCRdb keeps only in-frame clones here, not all; method: immunoSEQ multiplex PCR. V and J calls and clone size are as listed in that table; D and trimming were resolved from the DNA. The sample holds around 210,000 clones; approximately 87% are singletons and the top ten take about 0.81%. The CDR3 sequence is 15 residues long. CDR1 and CDR2 (germline): SGHRS, YFSETQ. The trim removed 0 bases at V and 6 bases at J, leaving 7 bases unmatched. The V call is TRBV5-1, the J call TRBJ1-1; 8 bases map to TRBD1. This receptor was obtained from a woman in her sixties or seventies with acute or convalescent COVID-19. Sample: peripheral blood. CDR3 residues: CASSLAGQDGAEAFF. CDR3 DNA sequence: TGCGCCAGCAGCTTGGCGGGACAGGATGGCGCTGAAGCTTTCTTT.